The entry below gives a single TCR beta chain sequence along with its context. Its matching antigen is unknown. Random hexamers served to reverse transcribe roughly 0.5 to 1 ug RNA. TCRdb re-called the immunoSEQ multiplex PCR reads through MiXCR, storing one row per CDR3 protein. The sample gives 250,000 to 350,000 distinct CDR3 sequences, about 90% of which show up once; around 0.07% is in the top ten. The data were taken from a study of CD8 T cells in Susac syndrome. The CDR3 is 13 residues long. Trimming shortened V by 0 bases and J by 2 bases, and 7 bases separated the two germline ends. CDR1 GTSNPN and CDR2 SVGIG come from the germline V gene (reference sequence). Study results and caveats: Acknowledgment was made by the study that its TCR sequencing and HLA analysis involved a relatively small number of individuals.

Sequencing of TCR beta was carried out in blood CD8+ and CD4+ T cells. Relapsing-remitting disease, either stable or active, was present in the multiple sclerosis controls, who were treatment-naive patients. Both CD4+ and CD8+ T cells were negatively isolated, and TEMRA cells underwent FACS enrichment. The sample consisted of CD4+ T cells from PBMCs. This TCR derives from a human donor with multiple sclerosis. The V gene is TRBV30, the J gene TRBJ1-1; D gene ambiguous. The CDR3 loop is CAWSVSDNTEAFF. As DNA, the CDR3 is TGTGCCTGGAGTGTATCCGACAACACTGAAGCTTTCTTT. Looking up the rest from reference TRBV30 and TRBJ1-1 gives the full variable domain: SQTIHQWPATLVQPVGSPLSLECTVEGTSNPNLYWYRQAAGRGLQLLFYSVGIGQISSEVPQNLSASRPQDRQFILSSKKLLLSDSGFYLCAWSVSDNTEAFFGQGTRLTVV.